This T cell receptor (beta chain) was captured by sequencing in a study of OX40 agonist ivuxolimab in advanced cancers. Study-wide points: Among expanded peripheral T cells, antigen specificity went undetermined. Average numbers of expanded clones were greater in CD8+ T cells than in CD4+. Both CD4+ and CD8+ T cell populations in blood had undergone clonal expansion by week 6 at 0.1 to 3.0 mg/kg.

In regard to this clone: As yet, its antigen is unknown.

CDR3 length: 15 amino acids. Germline V gene data show CDR1 as SGHAT and CDR2 as FQNNGV. Trimming took off 10 bases at V and 8 bases at J, with 23 bases between the two ends. Some clones are missing from TCRdb's copy, which holds only in-frame ones; the method was immunoSEQ multiplex PCR. In the table there are about 83,000 clones, approximately 91% of which are singletons. The sequence derives from an adult with an advanced solid tumor such as melanoma, head and neck, liver or kidney cancer. The source material was CD4+ or CD8+ T cells sorted from blood, sampled in a trial of the OX40 agonist ivuxolimab. The chain employs TRBV11-2 and TRBJ1-4, with a weak D call TRBD1 (5 bases). CDR3 DNA sequence: TGTGCCACGACCCCGGCCGGGCTGGGGGGGGAAAAACTGTTTTTT. Amino acids: CATTPAGLGGEKLFF.